This T cell receptor (beta chain) was sequenced in a study of glioma-infiltrating T cells. As to this clonotype: One junction end does not reproduce the germline sequence, and a read error may be involved.

The iRepertoire nested amplicon-rescue multiplex PCR amplified TCR alpha and beta CDR3s from RNA. Using its own MiXCR run on the multiplex PCR reads, TCRdb lists one record per CDR3 protein. The sample has 90,000 to 110,000 distinct CDR3 sequences, 25% seen once. Germline CDR1 is SGHVS and CDR2 is FNYEAQ. This CDR3 has 15 residues. The genes are TRBV7-6 and TRBJ2-3; D is perhaps TRBD2 (5 bases). This receptor was identified in a human donor with low-grade glioma or glioblastoma, undergoing nonglioma brain surgery, or in good health (not recorded which). Material: glioma tissue, nonneoplastic brain tissue, or PBMCs (not recorded which). CDR3 nucleotide sequence: TGTGCCAGCAGCTTAACGAGGGTTAGCACAGATACCCAGTATTTT. The encoded protein is CASSLTRVSTDTQYF.